This TCR beta chain stems from a study of cytomegalovirus exposure and HLA in healthy donors. Study results and caveats: Some public TCRs appeared in many individuals, while most sequences were rare.

A remark on this clone: Its antigen is as yet unknown.

The table came from immunoSEQ multiplex PCR; TCRdb's copy has only in-frame clones and leaves some out. Of about 130,000 clones listed, 90% are singletons. The origin of this receptor is a woman aged 25 to 45 in good health and CMV-seropositive. Sequences were obtained from PBMCs.

The CDR3 region is CASSALTRAGNTIYF. The CDR3 DNA follows: TGTGCCAGCAGCGCCCTGACGCGGGCTGGAAACACCATATATTTT. This sequence joins TRBV7-8 and TRBJ1-3, with D hard to call. Germline CDR1 reads SGHVS; CDR2 reads FQNEAQ. V shed 5 bases and J shed 2 bases, with 13 bases lying between them. The CDR3 sequence is 15 residues long.